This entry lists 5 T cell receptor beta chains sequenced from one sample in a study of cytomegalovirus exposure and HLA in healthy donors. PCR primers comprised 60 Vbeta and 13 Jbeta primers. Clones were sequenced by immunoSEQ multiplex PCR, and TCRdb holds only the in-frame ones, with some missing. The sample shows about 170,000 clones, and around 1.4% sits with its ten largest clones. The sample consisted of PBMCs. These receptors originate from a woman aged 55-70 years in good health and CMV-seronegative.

The CDR3 DNA sequence: TGTGCCAGCAGTCGCCGCCGACGGGAATGGAGCACAGATACGCAGTATTTT. Translation: CASSRRRREWSTDTQYF. The chain uses TRBV28 and TRBJ2-3; maybe TRBD2 (5 bases). V was trimmed by 5 bases and J by 0 bases, leaving 18 bases between them. Per the germline V gene, CDR1 is MDHEN and CDR2 is SYDVKM. This CDR3 is built from 17 residues.

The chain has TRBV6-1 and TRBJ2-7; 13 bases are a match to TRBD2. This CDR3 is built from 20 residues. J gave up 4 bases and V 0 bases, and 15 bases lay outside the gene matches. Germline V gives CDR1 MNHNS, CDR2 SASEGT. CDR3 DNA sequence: TGTGCCAGCAGTGAAGCGTTTACTTACTTAGGACTAGCGGGAGAATACGAGCAGTACTTC. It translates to CASSEAFTYLGLAGEYEQYF.

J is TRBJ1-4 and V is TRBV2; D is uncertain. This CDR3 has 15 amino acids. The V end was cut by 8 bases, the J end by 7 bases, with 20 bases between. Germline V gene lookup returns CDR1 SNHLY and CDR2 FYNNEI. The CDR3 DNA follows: TGTGCCAGCGGAGGAGGGCCGGACGATGGTGAAAAACTGTTTTTT. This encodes CASGGGPDDGEKLFF.

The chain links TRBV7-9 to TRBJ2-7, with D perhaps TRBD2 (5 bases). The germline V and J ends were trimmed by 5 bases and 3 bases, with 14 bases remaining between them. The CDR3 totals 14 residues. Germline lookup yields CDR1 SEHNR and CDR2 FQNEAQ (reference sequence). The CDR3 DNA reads TGTGCCAGCAGCGAATTAAGGCGGGTCTACGAGCAGTACTTC. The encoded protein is CASSELRRVYEQYF.

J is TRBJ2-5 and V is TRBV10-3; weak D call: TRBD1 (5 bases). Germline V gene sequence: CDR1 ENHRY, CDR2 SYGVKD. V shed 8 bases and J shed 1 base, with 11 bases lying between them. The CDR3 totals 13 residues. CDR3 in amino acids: CAIAGFPQETQYF. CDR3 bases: TGTGCCATCGCAGGGTTCCCCCAAGAGACCCAGTACTTC.